The TCR beta chain described here comes from a study of OX40 agonist ivuxolimab in advanced cancers. Study overall: Of the participants, approximately 40% had some prior anti-PD-1, anti-PD-L1 or anti-CTLA-4 therapy, which was allowed.

The CDR3 length is 17 residues. From germline, CDR1 is LNHDA and CDR2 SQIVND (reference sequence). With 6 bases removed from V and 2 bases from J, the gap between germline ends came to 20 bases. This clone was seen a handful of times. Sequencing was performed with immunoSEQ multiplex PCR; in TCRdb, only in-frame clones are kept and a portion is missing. The data show some 89,000 clones, around 84% seen once. Specimen: CD4+ or CD8+ T cells sorted from blood, collected in a trial of the OX40 agonist ivuxolimab. This sequence originates from an adult with an advanced solid tumor such as melanoma, head and neck, liver or kidney cancer. The chain uses TRBV19 and TRBJ2-4, with D possibly being TRBD1 (6 bases). CDR3 nucleotide sequence: TGTGCCAGTAGCACCCAGGGGAGTGCTGGGCCCAAAAACATTCAGTACTTC. Amino acid sequence: CASSTQGSAGPKNIQYF.